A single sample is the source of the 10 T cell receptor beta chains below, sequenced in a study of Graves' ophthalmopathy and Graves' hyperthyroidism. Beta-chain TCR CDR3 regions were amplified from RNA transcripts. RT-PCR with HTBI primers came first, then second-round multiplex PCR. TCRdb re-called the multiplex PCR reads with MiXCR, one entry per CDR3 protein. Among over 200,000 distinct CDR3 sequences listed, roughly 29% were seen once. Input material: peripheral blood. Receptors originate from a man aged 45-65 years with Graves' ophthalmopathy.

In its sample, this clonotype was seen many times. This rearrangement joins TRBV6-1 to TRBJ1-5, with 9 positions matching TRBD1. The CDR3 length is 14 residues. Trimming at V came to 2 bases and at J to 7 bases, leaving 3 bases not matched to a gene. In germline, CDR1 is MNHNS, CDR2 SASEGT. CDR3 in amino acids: CASSERQGGQPQHF. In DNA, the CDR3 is TGTGCCAGCAGTGAAAGACAGGGGGGCCAGCCCCAGCATTTT.

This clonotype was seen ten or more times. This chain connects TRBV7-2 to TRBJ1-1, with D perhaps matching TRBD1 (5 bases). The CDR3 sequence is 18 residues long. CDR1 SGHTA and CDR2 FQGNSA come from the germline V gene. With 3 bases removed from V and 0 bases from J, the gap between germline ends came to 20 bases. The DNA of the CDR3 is TGTGCCAGCAGCTTGTTCTCAGGACACAGAATAATGAACACTGAAGCTTTCTTT. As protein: CASSLFSGHRIMNTEAFF.

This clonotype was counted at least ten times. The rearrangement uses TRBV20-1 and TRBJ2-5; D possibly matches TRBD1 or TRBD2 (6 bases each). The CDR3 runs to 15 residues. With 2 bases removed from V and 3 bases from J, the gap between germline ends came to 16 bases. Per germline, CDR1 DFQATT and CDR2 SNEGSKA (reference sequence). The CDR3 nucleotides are TGCAGTGCTAGACCCCGGAGGGGGGCTGAAGAGACCCAGTACTTC. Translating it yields CSARPRRGAEETQYF.

The CDR3 reads CASSSLAGGMGSGQYF. CDR3 nucleotide sequence: TGTGCCAGCAGCTCCTTAGCGGGTGGGATGGGTAGTGGTCAGTACTTC. J is TRBJ2-7 and V is TRBV12-3 or TRBV12-4, with 7 bases fitting TRBD2. The J segment lost 10 bases and the V segment lost 6 bases, leaving 21 bases of the junction unmatched. The CDR3 is 16 residues long.

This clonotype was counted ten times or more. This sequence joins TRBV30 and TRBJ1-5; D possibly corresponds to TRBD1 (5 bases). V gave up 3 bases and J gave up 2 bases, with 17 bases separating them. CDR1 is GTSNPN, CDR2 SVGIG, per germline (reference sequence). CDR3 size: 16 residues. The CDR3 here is CAWREPGTLGNQPQHF. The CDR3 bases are TGTGCCTGGAGAGAACCCGGGACGTTGGGCAATCAGCCCCAGCATTTT.

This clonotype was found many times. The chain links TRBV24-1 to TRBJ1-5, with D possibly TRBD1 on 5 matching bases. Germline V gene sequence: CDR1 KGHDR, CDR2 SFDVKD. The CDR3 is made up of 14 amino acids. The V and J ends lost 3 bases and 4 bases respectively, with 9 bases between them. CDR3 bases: TGTGCCACCAGTGATCCGGGGCTGAATCAGCCCCAGCATTTT. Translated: CATSDPGLNQPQHF.

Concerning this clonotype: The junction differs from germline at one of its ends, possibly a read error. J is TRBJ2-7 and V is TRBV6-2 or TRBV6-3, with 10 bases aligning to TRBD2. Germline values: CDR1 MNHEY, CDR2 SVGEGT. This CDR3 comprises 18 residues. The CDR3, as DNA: TGTGCCAGCAGCCAAGGTCTAGCGGGAGAACCACCCTTCTACGAGCAGCACTTC. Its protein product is CASSQGLAGEPPFYEQHF.

CDR3 loop: CASSLKGQGSNQPQHF. CDR3 coding DNA: TGTGCCAGCAGTTTAAAGGGACAGGGCAGCAATCAGCCCCAGCATTTT. The rearrangement links TRBV12-3 or TRBV12-4 to TRBJ1-5, with 9 bases that match TRBD1. Trimming took 2 bases from V and 1 from J; bases not matched to a gene: 3. The CDR3 totals 16 residues.

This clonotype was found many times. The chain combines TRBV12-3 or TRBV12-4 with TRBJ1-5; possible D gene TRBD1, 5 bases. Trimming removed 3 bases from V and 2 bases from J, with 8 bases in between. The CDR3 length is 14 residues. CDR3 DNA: TGTGCCAGCAGTTTTTTGGGGGGCAATCAGCCCCAGCATTTT. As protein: CASSFLGGNQPQHF.

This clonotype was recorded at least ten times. The CDR3 spells CASSEPKLAWQTQYF. The CDR3 DNA reads TGTGCCAGCAGTGAACCGAAACTAGCGTGGCAGACCCAGTACTTC. The genes are TRBV2 and TRBJ2-5; 7 nucleotides agree with TRBD2. V lost 2 bases and J lost 6; bases outside the gene matches: 9. Germline values: CDR1 SNHLY, CDR2 FYNNEI. CDR3 size: 15 residues. The variable domain in full, completed from reference TRBV2 and TRBJ2-5, reads EPEVTQTPSHQVTQMGQEVILRCVPISNHLYFYWYRQILGQKVEFLVSFYNNEISEKSEIFDDQFSVERPDGSNFTLKIRSTKLEDSAMYFCASSEPKLAWQTQYFGPGTRLLVL.